There are a few counts of the clone carrying this T cell receptor beta chain. No antigen is known for it. The donors, all of them Caucasian adults, lived in Nashville, Tennessee. Germline V gene data show CDR1 as MGHDK and CDR2 as SYGVNS. V was pared by 7 bases and J by 1 base, with 7 bases between. The CDR3 length is 13 residues. Per the study methods: Quality scores were absent from the junction-only immunoSEQ sequences, so filtering differed. Clones were sequenced by immunoSEQ multiplex PCR, and TCRdb holds only the in-frame ones, with some missing. Clonal size and the V and J genes are those of that table, whereas D and trimming came from the DNA. Found here are 2.3 million or so clones, over 90% of them singletons; the top ten hold 0.39%. These data originate in a study of shared clonotypes between healthy human individuals. Study overall: Researchers assigned three CD4 naive, three CD4 memory, two CD8 naive and one CD8 memory plate to each donor.

Study-wide findings and caveats: Donor scarcity curtailed the genetic and exposure-history diversity represented herein.

The sequence was obtained from a man aged 18 to 35 in good health. Some clones in this sample may be carry-over from other donors' samples. The rearrangement uses TRBV25-1 and TRBJ2-2; D gene ambiguous. Sequencing used naive CD4+ T cells from PBMCs. Subset noted: CD45RA+ positively selected. The CDR3 sequence: CASKGENTGELFF. The CDR3 nucleotides are TGTGCCAGCAAAGGAGAGAACACCGGGGAGCTGTTTTTT.